The present T cell receptor (beta chain) was sequenced within a study of cytomegalovirus exposure and HLA in healthy donors. Study-level findings and limits: Indistinguishable V segments, including TRBV6-2 and TRBV6-3, were excluded. TCR beta chains numbering 164 were designated cytomegalovirus-associated.

Germline CDR1 reads LNHDA; CDR2 reads SQIVND (reference sequence). The CDR3 extends over 14 amino acids. Vbeta (60) and Jbeta (13) primers were used in the PCR. Using immunoSEQ multiplex PCR, the repertoire was profiled, and TCRdb retains in-frame clones only, with some absent. This table has 120,000 to 150,000 clones, approximately 78% appearing once. On this clone: What it binds is not known.

The V call is TRBV19, the J call TRBJ2-5; D ambiguous. Gene TRBJ2-7 matches the end of the DNA better, so the J call may be wrong. The source is a woman between 40 and 50 years old in good health and CMV-seropositive. Sequenced sample: PBMCs. The CDR3 region is CASSINDNSYEQYF. As DNA, the CDR3 is TGTGCCAGTAGTATTAACGACAACTCCTACGAGCAGTACTTC.